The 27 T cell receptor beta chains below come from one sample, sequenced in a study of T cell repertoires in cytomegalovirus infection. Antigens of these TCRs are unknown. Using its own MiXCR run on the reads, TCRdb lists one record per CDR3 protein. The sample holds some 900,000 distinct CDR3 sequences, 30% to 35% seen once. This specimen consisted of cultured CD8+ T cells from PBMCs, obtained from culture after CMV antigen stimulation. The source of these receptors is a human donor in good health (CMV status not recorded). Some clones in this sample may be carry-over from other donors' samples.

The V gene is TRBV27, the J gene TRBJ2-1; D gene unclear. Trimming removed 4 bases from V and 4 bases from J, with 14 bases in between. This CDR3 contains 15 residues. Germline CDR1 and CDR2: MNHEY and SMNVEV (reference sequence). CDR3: CASSSEKSLYNEQFF. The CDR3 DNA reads TGTGCCAGCAGTTCAGAGAAGTCCCTTTACAATGAGCAGTTCTTC.

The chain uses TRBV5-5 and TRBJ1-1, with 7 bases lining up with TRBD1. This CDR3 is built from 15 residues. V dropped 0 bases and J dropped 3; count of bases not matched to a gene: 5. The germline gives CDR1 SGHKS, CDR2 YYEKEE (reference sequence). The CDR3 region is CASSLEQGTDTEAFF. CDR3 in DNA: TGTGCCAGCAGCTTGGAACAGGGGACGGACACTGAAGCTTTCTTT. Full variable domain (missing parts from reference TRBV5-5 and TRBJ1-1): DAGVTQSPTHLIKTRGQQVTLRCSPISGHKSVSWYQQVLGQGPQFIFQYYEKEERGRGNFPDRFSARQFPNYSSELNVNALLLGDSALYLCASSLEQGTDTEAFFGQGTRLTVV.

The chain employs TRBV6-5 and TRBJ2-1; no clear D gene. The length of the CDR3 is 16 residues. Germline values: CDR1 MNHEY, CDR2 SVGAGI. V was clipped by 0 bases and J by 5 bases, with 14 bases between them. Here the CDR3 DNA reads TGTGCCAGCAGTTACTCGATTTTGGGGAAGAACAATGAGCAGTTCTTC. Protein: CASSYSILGKNNEQFF.

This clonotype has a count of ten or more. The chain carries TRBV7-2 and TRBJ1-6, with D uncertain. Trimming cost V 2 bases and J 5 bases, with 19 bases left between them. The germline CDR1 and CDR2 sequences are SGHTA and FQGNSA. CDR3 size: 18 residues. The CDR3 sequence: CASSLRRLYREDNSPLHF. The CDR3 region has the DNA TGTGCCAGCAGCTTAAGAAGGCTCTATAGGGAGGATAATTCACCCCTCCACTTT. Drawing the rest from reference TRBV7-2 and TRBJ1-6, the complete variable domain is GAGVSQSPSNKVTEKGKDVELRCDPISGHTALYWYRQSLGQGLEFLIYFQGNSAPDKSGLPSDRFSAERTGGSVSTLTIQRTQQEDSAVYLCASSLRRLYREDNSPLHFGNGTRLTVT.

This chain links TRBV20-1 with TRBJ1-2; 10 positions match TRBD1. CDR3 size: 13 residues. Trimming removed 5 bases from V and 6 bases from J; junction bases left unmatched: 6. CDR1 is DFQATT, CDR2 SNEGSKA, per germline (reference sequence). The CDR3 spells CSAFRQGADGYTF. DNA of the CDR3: TGCAGTGCTTTCCGACAGGGGGCGGATGGCTACACCTTC.

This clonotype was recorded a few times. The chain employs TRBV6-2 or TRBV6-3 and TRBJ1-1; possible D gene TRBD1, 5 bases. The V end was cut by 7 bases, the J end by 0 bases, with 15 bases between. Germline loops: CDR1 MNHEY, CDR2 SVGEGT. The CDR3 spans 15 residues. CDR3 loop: CASTQRGTLNTEAFF. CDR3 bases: TGTGCCAGCACCCAGAGAGGGACTTTGAACACTGAAGCTTTCTTT.

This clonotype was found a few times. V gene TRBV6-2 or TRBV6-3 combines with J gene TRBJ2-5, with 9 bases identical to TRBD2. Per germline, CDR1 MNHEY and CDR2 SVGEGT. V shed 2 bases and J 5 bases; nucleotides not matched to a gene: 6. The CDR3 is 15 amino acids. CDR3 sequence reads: CASSYPTSGWETQYF. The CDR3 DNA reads TGTGCCAGCAGTTACCCCACTAGCGGGTGGGAGACCCAGTACTTC.

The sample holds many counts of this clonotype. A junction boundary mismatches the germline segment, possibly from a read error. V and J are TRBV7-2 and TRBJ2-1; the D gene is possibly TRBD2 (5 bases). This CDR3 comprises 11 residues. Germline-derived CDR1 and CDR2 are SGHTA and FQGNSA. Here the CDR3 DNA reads TGTGCCAGCAGCCGTCGGCGGGTTAGTGGCTTC. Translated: CASSRRRVSGF.

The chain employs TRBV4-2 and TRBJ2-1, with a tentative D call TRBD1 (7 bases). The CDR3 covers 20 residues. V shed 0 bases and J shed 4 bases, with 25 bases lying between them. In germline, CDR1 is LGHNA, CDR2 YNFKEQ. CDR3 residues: CASSQDLAGGPERIYNEQFF. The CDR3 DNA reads TGTGCCAGCAGCCAAGATCTGGCAGGGGGGCCCGAACGGATTTACAATGAGCAGTTCTTC.

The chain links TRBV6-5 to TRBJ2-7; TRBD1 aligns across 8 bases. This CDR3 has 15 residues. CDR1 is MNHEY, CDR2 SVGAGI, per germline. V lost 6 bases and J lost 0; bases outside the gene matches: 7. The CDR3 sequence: CASRDRDGGSYEQYF. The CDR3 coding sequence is TGTGCCAGCAGGGACAGGGACGGAGGCTCCTACGAGCAGTACTTC.

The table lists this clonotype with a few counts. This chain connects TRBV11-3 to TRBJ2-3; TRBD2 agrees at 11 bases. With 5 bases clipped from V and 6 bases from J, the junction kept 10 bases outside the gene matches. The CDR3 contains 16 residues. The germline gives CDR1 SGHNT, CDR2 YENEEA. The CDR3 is CASSPRTSGRLDTQYF. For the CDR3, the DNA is TGTGCCAGCAGCCCCCGGACTAGCGGGCGCCTCGATACGCAGTATTTT.

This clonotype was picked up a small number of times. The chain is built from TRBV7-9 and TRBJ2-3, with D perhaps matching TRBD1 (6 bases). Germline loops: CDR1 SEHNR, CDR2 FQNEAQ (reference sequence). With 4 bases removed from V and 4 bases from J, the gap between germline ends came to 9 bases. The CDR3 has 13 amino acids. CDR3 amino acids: CASSSGAADTQYF. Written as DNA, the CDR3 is TGTGCCAGCAGCTCAGGGGCGGCAGATACGCAGTATTTT.

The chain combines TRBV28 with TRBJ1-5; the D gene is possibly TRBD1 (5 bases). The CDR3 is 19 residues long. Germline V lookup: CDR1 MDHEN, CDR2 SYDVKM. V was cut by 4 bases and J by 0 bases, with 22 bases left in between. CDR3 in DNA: TGTGCCAGCAGTTCACCTAACCGGGACCGGCCGTATAGCAATCAGCCCCAGCATTTT. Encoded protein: CASSSPNRDRPYSNQPQHF.

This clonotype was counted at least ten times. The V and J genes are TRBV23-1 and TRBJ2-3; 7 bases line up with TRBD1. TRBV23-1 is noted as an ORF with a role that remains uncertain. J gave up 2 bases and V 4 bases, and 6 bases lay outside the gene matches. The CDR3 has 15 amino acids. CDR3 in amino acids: CASSRQGDNTDTQYF. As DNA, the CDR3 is TGCGCCAGCAGTCGACAGGGAGATAACACAGATACGCAGTATTTT.

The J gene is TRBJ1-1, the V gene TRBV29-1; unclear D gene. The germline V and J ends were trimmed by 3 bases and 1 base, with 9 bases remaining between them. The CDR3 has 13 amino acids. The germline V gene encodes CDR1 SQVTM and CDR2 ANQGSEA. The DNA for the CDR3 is TGCAGCGTTGATGTATTAGGGAACACTGAAGCTTTCTTT. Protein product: CSVDVLGNTEAFF.

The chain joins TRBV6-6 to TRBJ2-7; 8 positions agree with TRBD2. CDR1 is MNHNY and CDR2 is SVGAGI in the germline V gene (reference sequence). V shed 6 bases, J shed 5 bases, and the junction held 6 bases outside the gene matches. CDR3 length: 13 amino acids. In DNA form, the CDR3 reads TGTGCCAGCAGCCTCGGGGGGGCGAACGAGCAGTACTTC. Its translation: CASSLGGANEQYF.

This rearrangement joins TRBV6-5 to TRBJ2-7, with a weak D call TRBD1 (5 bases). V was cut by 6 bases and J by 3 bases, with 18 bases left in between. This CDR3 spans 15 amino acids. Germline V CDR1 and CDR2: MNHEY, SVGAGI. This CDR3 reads CASRLTSGQVYEQYF. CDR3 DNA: TGTGCCAGCAGGCTGACTTCCGGACAAGTCTACGAGCAGTACTTC.

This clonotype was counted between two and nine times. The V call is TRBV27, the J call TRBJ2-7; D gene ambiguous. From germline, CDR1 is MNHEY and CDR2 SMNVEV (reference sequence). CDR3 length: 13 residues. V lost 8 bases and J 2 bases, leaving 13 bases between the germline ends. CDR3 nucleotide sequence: TGTGCCAGCGCCTTTGGGGTTACCTACGAGCAGTACTTC. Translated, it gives CASAFGVTYEQYF.

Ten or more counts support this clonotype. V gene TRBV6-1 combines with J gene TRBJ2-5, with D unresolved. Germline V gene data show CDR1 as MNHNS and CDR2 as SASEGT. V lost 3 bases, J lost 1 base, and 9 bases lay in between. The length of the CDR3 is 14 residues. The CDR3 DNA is TGTGCCAGCAGTGAGGATGGCGGCCAAGAGACCCAGTACTTC. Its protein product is CASSEDGGQETQYF.

CDR3 in amino acids: CASSLRTGDGYTF. The CDR3 region has the DNA TGCGCCAGCAGCCTCAGGACAGGGGATGGCTACACCTTC. V usage is TRBV4-1 and J usage is TRBJ1-2; 9 positions agree with TRBD1. CDR3 length equals 13 residues. Losses at the gene ends were 4 bases for V and 6 bases for J; bases not matched to a gene: 3. CDR1 is MGHRA, CDR2 YSYEKL, per germline.

The CDR3 spells CASSYSKGQRPYEQYV. The CDR3 DNA reads TGTGCCAGCAGTTACTCGAAGGGACAGCGCCCCTACGAGCAGTACGTC. The rearrangement joins TRBV6-6 to TRBJ2-7; 7 bases map to TRBD1. From germline, CDR1 is MNHNY and CDR2 SVGAGI (reference sequence). The V segment lost 0 bases and the J segment 2 bases; nucleotides outside the gene matches: 7. The CDR3 is made up of 16 amino acids.

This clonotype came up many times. The CDR3 protein is CASSSTGSWSDTQYF. CDR3 DNA: TGTGCCAGCAGCTCCACCGGGTCCTGGTCCGATACGCAGTATTTT. The chain links TRBV7-6 to TRBJ2-3; D unresolved. The CDR3 is 15 residues long. With 4 bases removed from V and 6 bases from J, the gap between germline ends came to 17 bases. CDR1 is SGHVS, CDR2 FNYEAQ, per germline.

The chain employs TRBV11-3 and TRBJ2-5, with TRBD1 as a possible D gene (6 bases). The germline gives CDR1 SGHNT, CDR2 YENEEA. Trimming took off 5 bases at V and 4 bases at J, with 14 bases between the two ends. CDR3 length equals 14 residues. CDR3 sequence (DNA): TGTGCCAGCAGCCCGGGACCAGGGGTAGAGACCCAGTACTTC. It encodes CASSPGPGVETQYF.

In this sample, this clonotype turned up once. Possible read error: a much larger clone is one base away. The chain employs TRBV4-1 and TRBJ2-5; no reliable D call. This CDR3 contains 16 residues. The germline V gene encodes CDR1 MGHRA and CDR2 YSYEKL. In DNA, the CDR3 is TGCGCCTGCAGCCAAGCATGGCTTCCCGGAACCGAGACCCAGTACTTC. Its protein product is CACSQAWLPGTETQYF.

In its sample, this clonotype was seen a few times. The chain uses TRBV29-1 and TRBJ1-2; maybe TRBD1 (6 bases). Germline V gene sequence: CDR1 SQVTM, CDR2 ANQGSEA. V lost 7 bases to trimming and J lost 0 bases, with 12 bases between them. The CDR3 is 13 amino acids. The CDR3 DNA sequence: TGCAGCGCCCGGGACACAACTAACTATGGCTACACCTTC. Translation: CSARDTTNYGYTF.

The CDR3 DNA reads as TGCGCCAGCAGCCAAGGGAAGACAGGGAGAAATTCACCCCTCCACTTT. Its translation: CASSQGKTGRNSPLHF. The chain carries TRBV4-1 and TRBJ1-6, with TRBD1 identical over 7 bases. Germline assignment: CDR1 MGHRA and CDR2 YSYEKL. V gave up 1 base and J gave up 7 bases; unmatched junction bases: 7. The CDR3 is made up of 16 amino acids.

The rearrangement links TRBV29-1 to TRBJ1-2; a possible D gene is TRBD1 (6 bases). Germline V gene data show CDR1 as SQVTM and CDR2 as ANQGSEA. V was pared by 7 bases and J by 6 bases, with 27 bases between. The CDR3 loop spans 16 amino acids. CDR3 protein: CSARDPPRGGGNGYTF. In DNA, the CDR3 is TGCAGCGCGAGGGACCCTCCGAGGGGGGGAGGGAATGGCTACACCTTC. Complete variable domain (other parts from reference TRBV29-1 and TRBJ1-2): SAVISQKPSRDICQRGTSLTIQCQVDSQVTMMFWYRQQPGQSLTLIATANQGSEATYESGFVIDKFPISRPNLTFSTLTVSNMSPEDSSIYLCSARDPPRGGGNGYTFGSGTRLTVV.